Described below is a single T cell receptor (beta chain) sequence and its context. There is no known antigen for this receptor. No qualities accompany the bases; no much larger clone lies one base away. These data originate in a study of CD8 T cells in Susac syndrome (dated by TCRdb to the late 2010s). Study-level background: Among the Susac syndrome patients who were sequenced, clinically active disease was present in over 5 and clinical remission was observed in fewer than 10. Susac syndrome patients were therapy-naive, on corticosteroids (some also receiving IVIg), or on IVIg alone at blood withdrawal. The study used repertoire sequencing to test whether antigen drove CD8+ T cell activation and differentiation in Susac syndrome. Clonality of the CD8+ T cell repertoire was compared between roughly 13 healthy donors, about 14 Susac syndrome patients and about 15 multiple sclerosis patients. Here is what the overall study found, with its caveats: Looking at Susac-specific public clones, the researchers identified some 15 in the total CD8+ repertoire and five in the CD8+ TEMRA repertoire. The study acknowledged that relatively few individuals were included in the TCR sequencing and HLA analysis. Clonal expansion was observed in Susac syndrome CD8+ repertoires, with the highest expansion in CD8+ TEMRA cells and greater expansion in clinically active than in remitting patients.

The CDR3 goes from the cysteine to the phenylalanine over 15 residues. Of all the DNA, just the CDR3 is kept, 45 bases in frame from base 1. Trimmed from V: 5 bases; trimmed from J: 1 base; junction bases lacking a gene match: 3. Peripheral blood CD8+ and CD4+ T cells from healthy donors, Susac syndrome patients and multiple sclerosis patients were profiled by high-throughput TCR beta sequencing. The Susac syndrome patients fulfilled recently defined diagnostic criteria for either definite or probable disease. Bulk CD8+ and CD4+ T cells were purified by magnetic negative isolation, whereas CD8+ TEMRA cells were enriched by FACS. Blood was collected in EDTA tubes and processed within 24 hours, with PBMCs isolated through density gradient centrifugation. PBMCs intended for TCR sequencing were cryopreserved in liquid nitrogen and were subsequently thawed in a 37 degrees C water bath. A purity of at least 90% was achieved for sorted or isolated CD4+, CD8+ and CD8+ TEMRA cells.

RNA was extracted using the RNeasy kit, and about 0.45 to 1 ug of the RNA was reverse transcribed with random hexamers. The immunoSEQ multiplex PCR assay, which covers 54 Vbeta and 13 Jbeta segments, was used to amplify TCR beta CDR3 regions. Bias from PCR amplification was corrected by using a synthetic template baseline for primer optimization and for computational correction. Per the source publication's procedure: Only productive sequences were kept, with reads annotated to V, D and J genes according to IMGT and analyzed in immunoSEQ Analyzer. Clonality was computed as one minus Shannon entropy normalized by log2 of the number of productive unique sequences. For each patient and control, public and private clones were evaluated within the 100 most prevalent clones. A clone was defined as Susac-specific if it was absent from the healthy and MS cohorts, from some 980 published viral clones and from other ImmuneACCESS disease sequences. TCRdb reanalyzed the raw reads on its own, using fastp at Q25 for trimming and MiXCR for clone calling, and kept in-frame beta chains. Each CDR3 protein gets just one entry, which takes the most common genes and DNA from the rows behind it. These V and J calls rely on TCRdb rather than the paper's analysis. Here the sample has tens of thousands of distinct CDR3 sequences; 95% to 96% occur a single time. The top ten constitute 0.62% of the sample.

The receptor was isolated from a human donor with Susac syndrome. The V and J segments used are TRBV12-3 or TRBV12-4 and TRBJ1-5; TRBD1 fits 9 bases in the junction. Sequencing was done on a sample of CD8+ T cells from PBMCs. The bases read TGTGCCAGCAGTGAGACAGGGGGAAGCAATCAGCCCCAGCATTTT. Its translation reads: CASSETGGSNQPQHF.